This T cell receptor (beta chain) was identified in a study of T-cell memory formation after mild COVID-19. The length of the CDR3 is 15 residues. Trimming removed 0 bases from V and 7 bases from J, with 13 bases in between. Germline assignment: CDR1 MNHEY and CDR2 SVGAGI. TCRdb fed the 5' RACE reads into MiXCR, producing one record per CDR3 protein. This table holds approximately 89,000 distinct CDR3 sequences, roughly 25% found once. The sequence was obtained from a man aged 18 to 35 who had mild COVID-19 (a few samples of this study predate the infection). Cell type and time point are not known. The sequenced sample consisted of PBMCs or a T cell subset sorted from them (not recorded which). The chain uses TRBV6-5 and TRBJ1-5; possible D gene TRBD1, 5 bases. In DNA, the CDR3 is TGTGCCAGCAGTTACTCCGGGCAGGGTGGACAGCCCCAGCATTTT. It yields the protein CASSYSGQGGQPQHF.